This entry lists 22 T cell receptor beta chains sequenced from one sample in a study of T cell responses to AZD1222 COVID-19 vaccine. Data came from immunoSEQ multiplex PCR; TCRdb stores just in-frame clones and leaves some out. The table lists more than 60,000 clones, roughly 90% of them singletons. The material sequenced was peripheral blood, taken on day 0 of AZD1222 vaccination. The source is an adult in good health.

This chain connects TRBV5-1 to TRBJ2-7; D is unclear. Trimming took 0 bases from V and 1 from J, leaving 8 bases between them. CDR3 length: 14 residues. Germline V gene data show CDR1 as SGHRS and CDR2 as YFSETQ. This chain's CDR3 is CASSLGGDSYEQYF. CDR3 nucleotides: TGCGCCAGCAGCTTGGGTGGGGATTCCTACGAGCAGTACTTC. Complete variable domain (other parts from reference TRBV5-1 and TRBJ2-7): KAGVTQTPRYLIKTRGQQVTLSCSPISGHRSVSWYQQTPGQGLQFLFEYFSETQRNKGNFPGRFSGRQFSNSRSEMNVSTLELGDSALYLCASSLGGDSYEQYFGPGTRLTVT.

The V gene is TRBV28, the J gene TRBJ2-3; D possibly corresponds to TRBD2 (6 bases). The CDR3 totals 16 residues. V lost 2 bases, J lost 2 bases, and 14 bases lay in between. Germline values: CDR1 MDHEN, CDR2 SYDVKM. The DNA for the CDR3 is TGTGCCAGCAGTTTACCCGCGGGACGAAACACAGATACGCAGTATTTT. This codes for CASSLPAGRNTDTQYF.

This rearrangement joins TRBV5-1 to TRBJ2-7; D tentatively reads TRBD1 or TRBD2 (5 bases each). Per the germline V gene, CDR1 is SGHRS and CDR2 is YFSETQ. This CDR3 has 15 residues. V was clipped by 4 bases and J by 1 base, with 15 bases between them. The DNA of the CDR3 is TGCGCCAGCAGCCGGACACGGGACCCTTCCTACGAGCAGTACTTC. Residues: CASSRTRDPSYEQYF.

This clone was seen ten or more times. The junction does not match germline at one end; this may be a read error. The genes are TRBV6-1 and TRBJ1-5; TRBD1 matches 8 bases. This CDR3 spans 14 amino acids. Germline V gene sequence: CDR1 MNHNS, CDR2 SASEGT. As DNA, the CDR3 is TGTGCCAGCAGCGAAGACAGGGGATCCCAGCCCCAGCATTTT. It encodes CASSEDRGSQPQHF.

J is TRBJ1-2 and V is TRBV10-3; a weak D match, TRBD1 (5 bases). This CDR3 is 13 amino acids long. The germline V gene encodes CDR1 ENHRY and CDR2 SYGVKD. V shed 3 bases and J shed 8 bases, with 13 bases lying between them. The CDR3 spells CAISELEGLGYTF. The CDR3 DNA sequence: TGTGCCATCAGTGAATTGGAGGGGTTGGGCTACACCTTC.

The rearrangement joins TRBV27 to TRBJ2-3, with D unresolved. Germline V lookup: CDR1 MNHEY, CDR2 SMNVEV (reference sequence). The CDR3 is made up of 17 amino acids. V gave up 3 bases and J gave up 2 bases, with 18 bases separating them. This chain's CDR3 is CASSFLTSSSSTDTQYF. As DNA, the CDR3 is TGTGCCAGCAGTTTTTTGACGAGCTCCTCTTCCACAGATACGCAGTATTTT.

The CDR3 DNA follows: TGTGCCAGCAGCCAGGAACTAGCGGGAGGGCCGGACGAGCAGTACTTC. Translation: CASSQELAGGPDEQYF. This chain connects TRBV4-2 to TRBJ2-7, with TRBD2 matching 13 bases. This CDR3 comprises 16 residues. V shed 3 bases, J shed 5 bases, and the junction held 7 bases outside the gene matches. Germline CDR1 and CDR2: LGHNA and YNFKEQ.

This sequence joins TRBV27 and TRBJ2-1, with no clear D. Germline CDR1 MNHEY, CDR2 SMNVEV (reference sequence). Trimming cost V 8 bases and J 4 bases, with 15 bases left between them. This CDR3 comprises 14 residues. CDR3 nucleotide sequence: TGTGCCAGCGATCCCACGGAAGATTACAATGAGCAGTTCTTC. The encoded protein is CASDPTEDYNEQFF.

The chain has TRBV25-1 and TRBJ2-3; 8 bases line up with TRBD2. CDR1 and CDR2 from the germline V gene are MGHDK and SYGVNS. Trimming took 5 bases from V and 1 from J; bases not matched to a gene: 5. The CDR3 is 15 amino acids. CDR3 coding DNA: TGTGCCAGCAGTCCCGGGGGGGCCGGCACAGATACGCAGTATTTT. Translation: CASSPGGAGTDTQYF.

The rearrangement uses TRBV6-5 and TRBJ2-5; D is perhaps TRBD1 or TRBD2 (5 bases each). Germline loops: CDR1 MNHEY, CDR2 SVGAGI. V was shortened by 4 bases and J by 4 bases, with 13 bases between the two germline ends. This CDR3 has 14 amino acids. The CDR3 region has the DNA TGTGCCAGCAGTTGGGGGAGAGAGGGAGAGACCCAGTACTTC. Its protein is CASSWGREGETQYF.

This clone occurred a few times. The rearrangement links TRBV10-3 to TRBJ2-3; D perhaps matches TRBD1 (6 bases). V was clipped by 10 bases and J by 3 bases, with 20 bases between them. CDR3 length: 15 residues. CDR1 and CDR2 (germline): ENHRY, SYGVKD. CDR3 nucleotide sequence: TGTGCCACCGGACAGACTGGTTCTAAGACAGATACGCAGTATTTT. Its translation is CATGQTGSKTDTQYF.

V gene TRBV7-2 combines with J gene TRBJ1-6, with D hard to call. Per the germline V gene, CDR1 is SGHTA and CDR2 is FQGNSA. The CDR3 extends over 14 amino acids. V lost 0 bases and J 6 bases, leaving 6 bases between the germline ends. The chain's CDR3 is CASSLARSNSPLHF. The CDR3 coding sequence is TGTGCCAGCAGCTTAGCCAGGTCTAATTCACCCCTCCACTTT.

V usage is TRBV7-2 and J usage is TRBJ2-7, with D possibly matching TRBD1 (7 bases). Germline CDR1 reads SGHTA; CDR2 reads FQGNSA. V dropped 5 bases and J dropped 2 bases, with 10 bases sitting between them. The CDR3 runs to 13 residues. CDR3 sequence: CASSQGGPYEQYF. The CDR3 DNA follows: TGTGCCAGCAGCCAGGGGGGACCCTACGAGCAGTACTTC.

The rearrangement uses TRBV19 and TRBJ1-4; D is unresolved. Germline assignment: CDR1 LNHDA and CDR2 SQIVND (reference sequence). Trimming left V 5 bases short and J 4 bases short, with 11 bases between. This CDR3 has 14 amino acids. The CDR3 here is CASSEDTFNEKLFF. The CDR3 bases are TGTGCCAGTAGTGAAGACACCTTTAATGAAAAACTGTTTTTT.

The CDR3 coding sequence is TGTGCCAGCAGCCCCCGGGCCGAGGACAATGAGCAGTTCTTC. Its translation is CASSPRAEDNEQFF. The chain carries TRBV9 and TRBJ2-1; D is unresolved. This CDR3 has 14 residues. CDR1 and CDR2 (germline): SGDLS, YYNGEE. V lost 4 bases and J lost 5, with 13 bases in between. The full variable domain, in which reference TRBV9 and TRBJ2-1 provide the parts outside the CDR3, is DSGVTQTPKHLITATGQRVTLRCSPRSGDLSVYWYQQSLDQGLQFLIQYYNGEERAKGNILERFSAQQFPDLHSELNLSSLELGDSALYFCASSPRAEDNEQFFGPGTRLTVL.

The CDR3 reads CATGSGGYEQYF. CDR3 sequence (DNA): TGTGCTACGGGTTCGGGTGGCTACGAGCAGTACTTC. The J gene is TRBJ2-7, the V gene TRBV27; no reliable D call. The length of the CDR3 is 12 residues. CDR1 is MNHEY, CDR2 SMNVEV, per germline (reference sequence).

The gene calls are TRBV7-9 and TRBJ2-1; 8 nucleotides agree with TRBD2. This CDR3 spans 15 amino acids. Germline V gene lookup returns CDR1 SEHNR and CDR2 FQNEAQ (reference sequence). V gave up 3 bases and J gave up 7 bases; unmatched junction bases: 8. The CDR3 protein is CASSFLRGGLNEQFF. CDR3 DNA sequence: TGTGCCAGCAGCTTTCTACGGGGGGGCCTGAATGAGCAGTTCTTC.

The chain joins TRBV5-1 to TRBJ2-6; D may match TRBD1 or TRBD2 (5 bases each). Trimming took off 0 bases at V and 4 bases at J, with 8 bases between the two ends. Germline CDR1 and CDR2: SGHRS and YFSETQ. CDR3 length: 15 amino acids. The CDR3 DNA is TGCGCCAGCAGCTTGGAGGGGAGCGGGGCCAACGTCCTGACTTTC. It encodes CASSLEGSGANVLTF.

The CDR3: CASSQDSSGFYGYTF. CDR3 sequence (DNA): TGCGCCAGCAGCCAAGATTCGTCAGGGTTCTATGGCTACACCTTC. The chain uses TRBV4-3 and TRBJ1-2; the D gene is possibly TRBD1 (5 bases). The V and J ends lost 0 bases and 4 bases respectively, with 12 bases between them. The CDR3 contains 15 residues. Germline V gene sequence: CDR1 LGHNA, CDR2 YSLEER.

This chain links TRBV2 with TRBJ1-4; tentative D call: TRBD1 (5 bases). Germline V CDR1 and CDR2: SNHLY, FYNNEI. There are 13 residues in the CDR3. Trimming removed 5 bases from V and 4 bases from J, with 8 bases in between. The CDR3 nucleotides are TGTGCCAGCAGTAGGGACCATAATGAAAAACTGTTTTTT. This sequence encodes CASSRDHNEKLFF. Drawing the rest from reference TRBV2 and TRBJ1-4, the complete variable domain is EPEVTQTPSHQVTQMGQEVILRCVPISNHLYFYWYRQILGQKVEFLVSFYNNEISEKSEIFDDQFSVERPDGSNFTLKIRSTKLEDSAMYFCASSRDHNEKLFFGSGTQLSVL.

The chain is built from TRBV2 and TRBJ1-2; no firm D call. In germline, CDR1 is SNHLY, CDR2 FYNNEI. V dropped 0 bases and J dropped 7 bases, with 15 bases sitting between them. The CDR3 totals 15 residues. DNA of the CDR3: TGTGCCAGCAGTGAAGCGCTTTGGTCAGAGGGTGGCTACACCTTC. Encoded protein: CASSEALWSEGGYTF.

The sample holds a few counts of this clone. The gene calls are TRBV7-3 and TRBJ1-4; the D is unclear. CDR3 length: 15 residues. V was clipped by 0 bases and J by 2 bases, with 7 bases between them. Germline CDR1 SGHTA, CDR2 FQGTGA. CDR3 region: CASSLTGKTNEKLFF. The CDR3 coding sequence is TGTGCCAGCAGCTTAACGGGCAAGACTAATGAAAAACTGTTTTTT.